This T cell receptor (beta chain) was documented in a study of blood T cell repertoires in COVID-19. V was trimmed by 3 bases and J by 6 bases, leaving 16 bases between them. This CDR3 comprises 15 residues. Germline CDR1 reads SNHLY; CDR2 reads FYNNEI. Using immunoSEQ multiplex PCR, the repertoire was profiled, and TCRdb retains in-frame clones only, with some absent. The sample comprises 150,000 to 200,000 clones, about 86% of which are singletons, and roughly 8.6% rests with the top ten. This sequence was found in a man between 60 and 75 years old with acute or convalescent COVID-19. The sample comprised peripheral blood. The V and J genes are TRBV2 and TRBJ2-3; D possibly corresponds to TRBD1 (5 bases). CDR3 DNA: TGTGCCAGCAGTGAGGTTACAGGCCCAAGGGATACGCAGTATTTT. As protein: CASSEVTGPRDTQYF.